The rows below give T cell receptor beta chains drawn from one sample of a study of blood T cell repertoires in COVID-19. Data came from immunoSEQ multiplex PCR; TCRdb stores just in-frame clones and leaves some out. Of 120,000 to 150,000 clones in the sample, approximately 88% were seen once. What was sequenced was PBMCs or T cells enriched from blood (not recorded which). The receptors originated from a woman younger than 45 with acute COVID-19. The CDR3 runs from the conserved cysteine through the conserved F or W. The D gene is left open where the match is weak. Clone sizes are given selectively: once, few, many, or a class where the clone is expanded.

clone size	D gene	V gene	CDR3 length	J gene	CDR3 DNA	CDR3 protein
NA	TRBD2	TRBV29-1	13	TRBJ2-5	TGCAGCGTCGACACTAGCGCCCGCCAGTCCCAGTACTTC	CSVDTSARQSQYF
NA	NA	TRBV6-5	15	TRBJ1-4	TGTGCCAGCAGTTACTCGAGCAGGGAGGGTGAAAAACTGTTTTTT	CASSYSSREGEKLFF
NA	TRBD2	TRBV7-9	15	TRBJ2-7	TGTGCCAGCAGCCCGGCGGGGGGATTCTCCTACGAGCAGTACTTC	CASSPAGGFSYEQYF
once	TRBD2	TRBV2	15	TRBJ2-5	TGTGCCAGCAAGGTGGCTAGACTAGCATTAGAGACCCAGTACTTC	CASKVARLALETQYF
NA	NA	TRBV28	15	TRBJ2-2	TGTGCCAGCGGCTCCGGGGATACGCACACCGGGGAGCTGTTTTTT	CASGSGDTHTGELFF
NA	NA	TRBV28	13	TRBJ1-5	TGTGCCGGCGCCCAGGGCCTTCGGCAGCCCCAGCATTTT	CAGAQGLRQPQHF
NA	NA	TRBV6-5	15	TRBJ1-2	TGTGCCAGCGGGGTATGGCGGGGGGCTAACTATGGCTACACCTTC	CASGVWRGANYGYTF
NA	NA	TRBV7-9	14	TRBJ2-2	TGTGCCAGCAGCGCCTGGACTGCCACCGGGGAGCTGTTTTTT	CASSAWTATGELFF
NA	TRBD2	TRBV28	14	TRBJ2-1	TGTGCCAGCAGTCCGGGGACTAGCGGGAGTCATCCGTTCTTC	CASSPGTSGSHPFF
NA	TRBD2	TRBV7-3	18	TRBJ2-1	TGTGCCAGCAGCTTATCAGCCGGCGGGAGGAGGGGTGGGAATGAGCAGTTCTTC	CASSLSAGGRRGGNEQFF
NA	TRBD1	TRBV4-2	16	TRBJ2-3	TGTGCCAGCAGCCAAGACCCGACAGGGGGCGCAGATACGCAGTATTTT	CASSQDPTGGADTQYF
NA	NA	TRBV7-3	13	TRBJ2-1	TGTGCCAGCAGCTTAAGAGACTCCTCCCATCAGTTCTTC	CASSLRDSSHQFF
NA	NA	TRBV10-1	15	TRBJ2-1	TGCGCCAGCAGTCCGGCTAGTAGGTTGTACAATGAGCAGTTCTTC	CASSPASRLYNEQFF
few	NA	TRBV29-1	12	TRBJ2-7	TGCAGCGTTGGGGTTGGCCGGGGCGAGCAGTACTTC	CSVGVGRGEQYF